These 32 T cell receptor beta chains originate from one sample sequenced in a study of blood T cell repertoires in COVID-19. Repertoires were generated with immunoSEQ multiplex PCR, while TCRdb's copy carries only in-frame clones and drops some. The data contain about 250,000 clones, 70% to 90% of them seen just once; the ten biggest clones take up roughly 6.7%. Sequencing input: peripheral blood. These receptors all come from a woman aged 25-40 years with COVID-19, enrolled during active disease.

This sequence joins TRBV24-1 and TRBJ2-5; 11 bases align to TRBD2. CDR3 size: 15 residues. CDR1 and CDR2 (germline): KGHDR, SFDVKD. J gave up 1 base and V 3 bases, and 0 bases lay outside the gene matches. The CDR3, as DNA: TGTGCCACCAGTGATGGGACTAGCGGCCAAGAGACCCAGTACTTC. This codes for CATSDGTSGQETQYF.

This sequence joins TRBV7-2 and TRBJ2-1; TRBD2 aligns across 15 bases. The CDR3 is 16 amino acids. The trim removed 4 bases at V and 7 bases at J, leaving 5 bases unmatched. Germline CDR1 SGHTA, CDR2 FQGNSA. The CDR3 sequence is CASSSGLAGGWNEQFF. The CDR3 bases are TGTGCCAGCAGCTCAGGACTAGCGGGGGGGTGGAATGAGCAGTTCTTC.

The chain joins TRBV5-6 to TRBJ2-7, with D hard to call. This CDR3 is built from 10 residues. Germline V lookup: CDR1 SGHDT, CDR2 YYEEEE. V lost 2 bases and J 6 bases, leaving 3 bases between the germline ends. CDR3 sequence (DNA): TGTGCCAGCAGCTTCTTCGAGCAGTACGTC. It is translated as CASSFFEQYV.

The chain's CDR3 is CASSYGSEFYEQYF. The CDR3, as DNA: TGTGCCAGCAGTTACGGTTCGGAGTTCTACGAGCAGTACTTC. The V call is TRBV27, the J call TRBJ2-7; D gene unclear. Trimming shortened V by 4 bases and J by 3 bases, and 13 bases separated the two germline ends. The CDR3 runs to 14 residues. CDR1 is MNHEY and CDR2 is SMNVEV in the germline V gene (reference sequence).

This clone was observed a single time. The V and J genes are TRBV29-1 and TRBJ2-5, with D unclear. Trimming took 4 bases from V and 5 from J, leaving 17 bases between them. The length of the CDR3 is 14 residues. Germline V lookup: CDR1 SQVTM, CDR2 ANQGSEA. The CDR3 here is CSVGTARTTETQYF. The CDR3 nucleotides are TGCAGCGTTGGAACAGCACGCACAACGGAGACCCAGTACTTC.

V gene TRBV9 combines with J gene TRBJ1-3; 8 nucleotides line up with TRBD1. The CDR3 length is 17 residues. The V segment lost 2 bases and the J segment 0 bases; nucleotides outside the gene matches: 7. Germline V gene lookup returns CDR1 SGDLS and CDR2 YYNGEE. The CDR3 is CASSVKGDRGSGNTIYF. The CDR3 DNA sequence: TGTGCCAGCAGCGTCAAGGGCGACAGGGGCTCTGGAAACACCATATATTTT.

The chain is built from TRBV29-1 and TRBJ1-4; 8 nucleotides line up with TRBD1. The CDR3 contains 13 residues. With V trimmed by 7 bases and J by 6 bases, 7 bases remained unmatched. Germline V lookup: CDR1 SQVTM, CDR2 ANQGSEA. CDR3 protein: CSASGGTDEKLFF. In DNA, the CDR3 is TGCAGCGCGTCAGGGGGCACGGATGAAAAACTGTTTTTT.

The CDR3 nucleotides are TGCGCCAGCAGCGAACACAGGGGGCGCCGGGCTGAAGCTTTCTTT. Amino acids: CASSEHRGRRAEAFF. This chain joins TRBV4-3 and TRBJ1-1; 9 nucleotides align to TRBD1. Germline loops: CDR1 LGHNA, CDR2 YSLEER. The trim removed 5 bases at V and 6 bases at J, leaving 10 bases unmatched. The length of the CDR3 is 15 residues.

The genes are TRBV3-1 (or the pseudogene TRBV3-2) and TRBJ2-1, with 9 bases fitting TRBD2. CDR3 length: 20 residues. V dropped 4 bases and J dropped 9; count of bases not matched to a gene: 25. The germline V gene encodes CDR1 LGHDT and CDR2 YNNKEL (reference sequence). The CDR3 sequence: CASSPHGGRLGSGSPREQFF. The CDR3 coding sequence is TGTGCCAGCAGCCCTCATGGGGGGCGACTGGGTAGCGGGAGTCCCCGTGAGCAGTTCTTC.

The chain joins TRBV5-1 to TRBJ2-1, with a possible D match to TRBD2 (5 bases). Germline CDR1 reads SGHRS; CDR2 reads YFSETQ. V was trimmed by 1 base and J by 0 bases, leaving 14 bases between them. This CDR3 contains 17 residues. The CDR3 loop is CASSLSGATHSYNEQFF. The CDR3 bases are TGCGCCAGCAGCTTGAGCGGAGCAACTCACTCCTACAATGAGCAGTTCTTC. The full variable domain, with the rest looked up from reference TRBV5-1 and TRBJ2-1, is KAGVTQTPRYLIKTRGQQVTLSCSPISGHRSVSWYQQTPGQGLQFLFEYFSETQRNKGNFPGRFSGRQFSNSRSEMNVSTLELGDSALYLCASSLSGATHSYNEQFFGPGTRLTVL.

The rearrangement links TRBV24-1 to TRBJ2-1; tentative D call: TRBD2 (6 bases). Between the trimmed V and J ends, which lost 12 bases and 7 bases, there was a span of 15 bases. The CDR3 contains 12 residues. Germline V gene data show CDR1 as KGHDR and CDR2 as SFDVKD. CDR3 residues: CAAGQTRNEQFF. Here the CDR3 DNA reads TGTGCCGCTGGCCAGACTAGGAATGAGCAGTTCTTC.

The V call is TRBV19, the J call TRBJ1-2, with D maybe TRBD1 (5 bases). The germline V and J ends were trimmed by 6 bases and 7 bases, with 12 bases remaining between them. Germline V gives CDR1 LNHDA, CDR2 SQIVND (reference sequence). This CDR3 contains 12 residues. CDR3 sequence (DNA): TGTGCCAGTAGATGGGGGGGGAGTGGCTACACCTTC. The encoded protein is CASRWGGSGYTF.

This rearrangement joins TRBV7-2 to TRBJ2-1; 7 bases agree with TRBD1. With V trimmed by 4 bases and J by 2 bases, 11 bases remained unmatched. This CDR3 contains 17 residues. Germline assignment: CDR1 SGHTA and CDR2 FQGNSA. The DNA for the CDR3 is TGTGCCAGCAGCTCCCTGGGTCGGGACAGTGCCTACAATGAGCAGTTCTTC. As protein: CASSSLGRDSAYNEQFF.

This chain uses TRBV5-6 with TRBJ1-2; TRBD1 might be the D (5 bases). Trimming took off 1 base at V and 4 bases at J, with 14 bases between the two ends. In germline, CDR1 is SGHDT, CDR2 YYEEEE. CDR3 length equals 15 residues. The DNA for the CDR3 is TGTGCCAGCAGCTTGTACAACAGGCCAAGCTATGGCTACACCTTC. Protein: CASSLYNRPSYGYTF.

The chain couples TRBV19 to TRBJ1-2; D gene uncertain. The CDR3 length is 13 residues. V lost 5 bases to trimming and J lost 3 bases, with 10 bases between them. In germline, CDR1 is LNHDA, CDR2 SQIVND (reference sequence). CDR3 sequence: CASSPGVDYGYTF. CDR3 sequence (DNA): TGTGCCAGTAGTCCCGGGGTCGACTATGGCTACACCTTC.

V and J are TRBV7-2 and TRBJ2-2, with TRBD2 identical over 8 bases. V lost 5 bases to trimming and J lost 7 bases; unmatched junction nucleotides: 9. Germline V gene data show CDR1 as SGHTA and CDR2 as FQGNSA. The CDR3 runs to 15 residues. The chain's CDR3 is CASSPLPGGHGELFF. CDR3 coding DNA: TGTGCCAGCAGCCCACTCCCGGGGGGGCACGGGGAGCTGTTTTTT.

The chain has TRBV4-1 and TRBJ1-6; D possibly corresponds to TRBD1 (6 bases). Between the trimmed V and J ends, which lost 0 bases and 9 bases, there was a span of 15 bases. Germline-derived CDR1 and CDR2 are MGHRA and YSYEKL. This CDR3 is 16 amino acids long. CDR3 in DNA: TGCGCCAGCAGCCAAGATAGGGGGACCTACGGTTCACCCCTCCACTTT. Translation gives CASSQDRGTYGSPLHF.

The chain employs TRBV6-6 and TRBJ2-1; 12 positions match TRBD2. Germline CDR1 is MNHNY and CDR2 is SVGAGI (reference sequence). V lost 7 bases, J lost 10 bases, and 5 bases stayed unmatched. There are 13 residues in the CDR3. CDR3 sequence: CASNGLAGWEQFF. The DNA for the CDR3 is TGTGCCAGCAACGGACTAGCGGGGTGGGAGCAGTTCTTC.

The CDR3 nucleotides read TGTGCCAGCAGTTACTCTTGGACAGGGGGTCCAGAGACCCAGTACTTC. Translation: CASSYSWTGGPETQYF. The chain has TRBV6-5 and TRBJ2-5; 10 bases match TRBD1. After removal of 0 bases from V and 4 bases from J, the junction contained 5 bases not matched to a gene. CDR1 is MNHEY and CDR2 is SVGAGI in the germline V gene. This CDR3 spans 16 amino acids.

The chain employs TRBV2 and TRBJ2-2, with TRBD1 identical over 7 bases. Looked up from germline, CDR1 is SNHLY and CDR2 is FYNNEI. Trimming at V came to 4 bases and at J to 4 bases, leaving 6 bases not matched to a gene. The CDR3 contains 15 residues. CDR3 residues: CASSVQGVGTGELFF. The CDR3 region has the DNA TGTGCCAGCAGTGTTCAGGGGGTAGGCACCGGGGAGCTGTTTTTT.

The rearrangement links TRBV19 to TRBJ1-1; possibly TRBD1 for D (5 bases). Germline V gene lookup returns CDR1 LNHDA and CDR2 SQIVND (reference sequence). Deletions cut 6 bases from V and 1 base from J, with 12 bases between. The CDR3 extends over 14 amino acids. CDR3: CASSGDRWNTEAFF. CDR3 bases: TGTGCCAGTAGCGGAGACAGATGGAACACTGAAGCTTTCTTT.

The CDR3 loop reads CASSLDGTSGGDTQYF. CDR3 DNA: TGTGCCAGCAGCTTAGACGGGACTAGCGGGGGGGATACGCAGTATTTT. This chain connects TRBV11-2 to TRBJ2-3; 15 bases align to TRBD2. CDR3 length: 16 residues. V dropped 0 bases and J dropped 6; count of bases not matched to a gene: 1. Looked up from germline, CDR1 is SGHAT and CDR2 is FQNNGV.

The V gene is TRBV28, the J gene TRBJ1-2, with D possibly TRBD1 on 5 matching bases. Looked up from germline, CDR1 is MDHEN and CDR2 is SYDVKM. Deletions cut 3 bases from V and 5 bases from J, with 10 bases between. This CDR3 is 13 amino acids long. In nucleotides, the CDR3 is TGTGCCAGCAGTTTCGGGCAGGGATATGGCTACACCTTC. Translated, it gives CASSFGQGYGYTF.

The chain is built from TRBV7-9 and TRBJ2-3; 7 bases fit TRBD1. Germline CDR1 reads SEHNR; CDR2 reads FQNEAQ (reference sequence). V lost 3 bases to trimming and J lost 2 bases; unmatched junction nucleotides: 8. This CDR3 comprises 16 residues. CDR3 in DNA: TGTGCCAGCAGCTTCGCAGGGGGAGCCCTCACAGATACGCAGTATTTT. Residues: CASSFAGGALTDTQYF.

The chain uses TRBV5-1 and TRBJ2-3; 10 nucleotides line up with TRBD2. V lost 5 bases and J lost 6; bases outside the gene matches: 6. This CDR3 spans 14 amino acids. In germline, CDR1 is SGHRS, CDR2 YFSETQ. DNA for the CDR3: TGCGCCAGCAGGAGTAGCGGGGGGCTTGATACGCAGTATTTT. Translating it yields CASRSSGGLDTQYF.

This chain joins TRBV6-5 and TRBJ1-6, with D tentatively TRBD1 (5 bases). V dropped 0 bases and J dropped 9 bases, with 9 bases sitting between them. The CDR3 spans 14 residues. Germline lookup yields CDR1 MNHEY and CDR2 SVGAGI. The CDR3 loop is CASSYSGTSSPLHF. The DNA of the CDR3 is TGTGCCAGCAGTTACTCAGGGACTTCTTCACCCCTCCACTTT.

The gene calls are TRBV5-6 and TRBJ2-7, with 7 bases fitting TRBD2. The germline V gene has CDR1 SGHDT and CDR2 YYEEEE. The length of the CDR3 is 13 residues. V shed 2 bases, J shed 5 bases, and the junction held 4 bases outside the gene matches. The CDR3 spells CASSLAGYHEQYV. The CDR3 DNA is TGTGCCAGCAGCTTAGCGGGATATCACGAGCAGTACGTC.

The chain combines TRBV7-9 with TRBJ2-1; TRBD1 agrees at 8 bases. The germline CDR1 and CDR2 sequences are SEHNR and FQNEAQ (reference sequence). This CDR3 is 14 amino acids long. Unmatched junction bases numbered 5, after V lost 0 bases and J lost 10 bases. CDR3 DNA: TGTGCCAGCAGCTTAGCTGGGGGACAGGCCGAGCAGTTCTTC. Protein sequence: CASSLAGGQAEQFF.

The CDR3 DNA sequence: TGTGCCAGCAGTGACGGTTCTAGCGGGGGGGCAGATACGCAGTATTTT. Translated: CASSDGSSGGADTQYF. This chain joins TRBV6-4 and TRBJ2-3, with TRBD2 matching over 12 bases. CDR3 size: 16 residues. Germline V CDR1 and CDR2: MRHNA, SNTAGT. J lost 4 bases, V lost 2 bases, and 4 bases had no gene match.

The V and J genes are TRBV23-1 and TRBJ1-2, with D maybe TRBD1 (5 bases). TRBV23-1 is an ORF for which the function is uncertain. Trimming cost V 3 bases and J 2 bases, with 13 bases left between them. This CDR3 has 15 amino acids. The CDR3 sequence is CASSQRRGGNYGYTF. CDR3 coding DNA: TGCGCCAGCAGTCAGAGACGGGGGGGAAACTATGGCTACACCTTC.

V is TRBV2 and J is TRBJ2-7, with 9 nucleotides matching TRBD2. J was trimmed by 3 bases and V by 0 bases; bases with no gene match: 0. The CDR3 runs 14 residues. Germline V gene lookup returns CDR1 SNHLY and CDR2 FYNNEI. This chain's CDR3 is CASSEASGGYEQYF. CDR3 in DNA: TGTGCCAGCAGTGAAGCTAGCGGGGGCTACGAGCAGTACTTC.

A single count supports this clone. The chain joins TRBV7-2 to TRBJ1-2; no clear D. With 0 bases removed from V and 1 base from J, the gap between germline ends came to 6 bases. Germline V gene lookup returns CDR1 SGHTA and CDR2 FQGNSA. The CDR3 sequence is 14 residues long. CDR3 in amino acids: CASSLAEGNYGYTF. As DNA, the CDR3 is TGTGCCAGCAGCTTAGCTGAGGGTAACTATGGCTACACCTTC.